These T cell receptor beta chains were read from a single sample in a study of patients and donors after allogeneic stem cell transplantation. TCRdb independently ran MiXCR on the RT-PCR reads; one entry per CDR3 protein. The table includes 150,000 to 250,000 distinct CDR3 sequences, approximately 41% detected once. The sequencing input was blood, either unsorted or a sorted T cell fraction (not recorded which). The receptors here all came from a human donor who was either an allogeneic HSCT recipient or a stem cell or donor lymphocyte infusion donor (not recorded which). It is not recorded whose cells these are; they may come from a transplant donor. Both conserved end residues are part of each CDR3. Fields, in order: J gene, V gene, CDR3 protein.

TRBJ1-4,TRBV5-1,CASKQATNEKLFF
TRBJ2-1,TRBV15,CATSRDSGAYNEQFF
TRBJ1-1,TRBV7-9,CASRQDYMNTEAFF
TRBJ1-1,TRBV4-3,CASSRKDSAGTEAFF
TRBJ2-1,TRBV24-1,CATSGPLSYNEQFF
TRBJ2-3,TRBV13,CASSLAGVFLTRTDTQYF
TRBJ2-2,TRBV6-5,CASSYATNRGSTGELFF
TRBJ1-2,TRBV12-5,CASGLSRQGVVGYGYTF
TRBJ2-7,TRBV5-1,CASSLTSGGEQYF
TRBJ2-1,TRBV28,CASSLEAPNEQFF
TRBJ1-2,TRBV6-2/TRBV6-3,CASSHPKEASFYGYTF
TRBJ1-6,TRBV3-1,CASSQVDHNSPLHF
TRBJ2-7,TRBV29-1,CSVVTFTYEQYF
TRBJ1-5,TRBV4-3,CASSHRTGFNQPQHF
TRBJ1-6,TRBV27,CASSWAHNSPLHF
TRBJ2-7,TRBV20-1,CSVSPGLPYEQYF
TRBJ1-4,TRBV28,CASSSTGEGSEKLFF
TRBJ2-7,TRBV5-6,CASSPTDRYEQYF
TRBJ2-5,TRBV7-6,CASSLADIYLRETQYF
TRBJ1-1,TRBV7-9,CASSLVHSQFMNTEAFF
TRBJ2-3,TRBV20-1,CSAPAGGVDTQYF
TRBJ1-5,TRBV20-1,CSAQGDQPQHF